A selection of T cell receptor beta chains follows, all from one sample in a study of control samples from healthy donors and cancer patients. Here immunoSEQ multiplex PCR was the method, and the copy in TCRdb shows in-frame clones only, minus some. The sample carries about 130,000 clones, 80% to 95% recorded once. Material for sequencing was blood. The receptors originated from a woman aged 50 to 60 in good health. Both conserved end residues are part of each CDR3. A D gene is named only where the DNA matches it firmly. Size values are once, few and many counts, or a class for expanded clones, and some rows have none.

j_call d_call v_call clone_size cdr3_aa cdr3_nt
TRBJ2-7 . TRBV12-3/TRBV12-4 once CASSFSGTYEQYF TGTGCCAGCAGTTTCTCGGGGACCTACGAGCAGTACTTC
TRBJ1-2 . TRBV5-1 . CASSLTDNYGYTF TGCGCCAGCAGCTTGACCGATAACTATGGCTACACCTTC
TRBJ1-2 . TRBV19 . CASRPPGGRRYGYTF TGTGCCAGTAGACCCCCGGGGGGGCGGAGGTATGGCTACACCTTC
TRBJ1-3 . TRBV2 . CASRVGLHSGNTIYF TGTGCCAGCAGGGTAGGACTCCACTCTGGAAACACCATATATTTT
TRBJ2-7 TRBD1 TRBV5-6 . CASSTNRGSHEQYF TGTGCCAGCAGCACGAACAGGGGATCCCACGAGCAGTACTTC
TRBJ1-1 . TRBV5-1 . CASSWAGTEAFF TGCGCCAGCAGCTGGGCTGGCACTGAAGCTTTCTTT
TRBJ1-2 . TRBV30 . CAWSWPEYGYTF TGTGCCTGGAGCTGGCCTGAGTATGGCTACACCTTC
TRBJ1-1 . TRBV30 . CAWQGTEAFF TGTGCCTGGCAGGGGACTGAAGCTTTCTTT
TRBJ1-6 . TRBV28 . CASSLAVSSYNSPLHF TGTGCCAGCAGCCTGGCCGTCAGCTCCTATAATTCACCCCTCCACTTT
TRBJ2-4 TRBD1 TRBV5-1 . CASSAHFRDRLAKNIQYF TGCGCCAGCAGCGCCCATTTCCGGGACAGACTAGCCAAAAACATTCAGTACTTC
TRBJ1-5 . TRBV20-1 . CSASVSDYSNQPQHF TGCAGTGCTAGTGTCAGCGATTATAGCAATCAGCCCCAGCATTTT
TRBJ1-2 TRBD1 TRBV6-1 . CASSEADRGRYGYTF TGTGCCAGCAGTGAAGCCGACAGGGGTCGCTATGGCTACACCTTC
TRBJ2-7 . TRBV5-4 . CASSSQGRKTYEQYF TGTGCCAGCAGCAGTCAGGGGAGGAAGACCTACGAGCAGTACTTC
TRBJ2-5 . TRBV18 . CASSPSRGGPETQYF TGTGCCAGCTCACCGTCCAGGGGGGGTCCAGAGACCCAGTACTTC
TRBJ2-5 . TRBV3-1/TRBV3-2 . CASSQPTGTKETQYF TGTGCCAGCAGCCAACCGACCGGCACAAAGGAGACCCAGTACTTC
TRBJ2-2 TRBD1 TRBV7-9 . CASSPRTGLKTGELFF TGTGCCAGCAGCCCTCGGACAGGTTTAAAGACCGGGGAGCTGTTTTTT
TRBJ2-7 . TRBV27 few CASRPRSNYEQYF TGTGCCAGCAGACCCCGTTCTAACTACGAGCAGTACTTC
TRBJ2-2 TRBD1 TRBV6-5 . CASSYGTGNTGELFF TGTGCCAGCAGTTACGGGACAGGGAACACCGGGGAGCTGTTTTTT
TRBJ1-5 . TRBV7-2 . CASSQGLNQPQHF TGTGCCAGCAGTCAAGGACTGAATCAGCCCCAGCATTTT
TRBJ1-1 . TRBV19 once CASSINTLNTEAFF TGTGCCAGTAGTATCAATACCTTGAACACTGAAGCTTTCTTT
TRBJ1-6 TRBD1 TRBV3-1/TRBV3-2 once CASSLDRAGNSPLHF TGTGCCAGCAGCCTCGACAGGGCAGGGAATTCACCCCTCCACTTT
TRBJ1-4 . TRBV13 . CASSYRGLNEKLFF TGTGCCAGCAGCTATAGGGGTCTTAATGAAAAACTGTTTTTT
TRBJ2-7 TRBD1 TRBV19 . CASSGDRAYEQYF TGTGCCAGTAGTGGGGACAGAGCCTACGAGCAGTACTTC
TRBJ1-6 . TRBV14 . CASSQGKGPNNSPLHF TGTGCCAGCAGCCAAGGAAAAGGACCTAATAATTCACCCCTCCACTTT
TRBJ1-6 TRBD1 TRBV2 . CASSERDSNSPLHF TGTGCCAGCAGTGAACGGGACAGCAATTCACCCCTCCACTTT
TRBJ1-1 TRBD1 TRBV12-5 . CASGPGGWRAFF TGTGCTAGTGGTCCAGGGGGATGGCGGGCTTTCTTT
TRBJ2-7 . TRBV30 . CAWSPPTAEQYF TGTGCCTGGAGCCCCCCCACTGCCGAGCAGTACTTC
TRBJ1-2 . TRBV24-1 . CATSDDVTGSYGYTF TGTGCCACCAGTGATGACGTCACAGGGAGTTACGGCTACACCTTC
TRBJ1-2 . TRBV6-5 . CASSYSGSLSYGYTF TGTGCCAGCAGTTACTCGGGCAGTTTAAGCTATGGCTACACCTTC
TRBJ1-1 . TRBV18 . CASSGNTEAFF TGTGCCAGCTCAGGGAACACTGAAGCTTTCTTT
TRBJ1-3 . TRBV6-4 . CASKRADSGNTIYF TGTGCCAGCAAAAGGGCAGACTCTGGAAACACCATATATTTT
TRBJ1-1 . TRBV7-8 . CASSSQPRNTEAFF TGTGCCAGCAGCTCCCAACCTAGGAACACTGAAGCTTTCTTT
TRBJ1-2 . TRBV13 . CASSLGFPKGYTF TGTGCCAGCAGCTTAGGTTTCCCTAAGGGCTACACCTTC
TRBJ2-5 TRBD2 TRBV7-8 . CASSSGLAGQETQYF TGTGCCAGCAGCTCGGGACTAGCGGGGCAAGAGACCCAGTACTTC
TRBJ1-1 . TRBV5-4 . CASSSQGRDTEAFF TGTGCCAGCAGCTCACAGGGTAGGGACACTGAAGCTTTCTTT
TRBJ2-1 . TRBV6-1 . CASSERYEQFF TGTGCCAGCAGTGAACGGTATGAGCAGTTCTTC
TRBJ1-6 . TRBV6-5 . CASRRGSSPLHF TGTGCCAGCAGGCGGGGGAGTTCACCCCTCCACTTT
TRBJ1-2 . TRBV19 . CTGVSNYGYTF TGTACCGGCGTTTCTAACTATGGCTACACCTTC
TRBJ1-1 . TRBV7-2 . CASSLALQAAFF TGTGCCAGCAGCTTAGCTCTCCAAGCAGCTTTCTTT
TRBJ2-3 TRBD2 TRBV7-9 . CASSRRGVTDTQYF TGTGCCAGCAGTAGGCGGGGGGTCACAGATACGCAGTATTTT
TRBJ1-1 TRBD1 TRBV28 . CASSSRTGMNTEAFF TGTGCCAGCAGTTCTCGGACAGGTATGAACACTGAAGCTTTCTTT
TRBJ1-3 . TRBV12-3/TRBV12-4 once CASSFFSGNTIYF TGTGCCAGCAGTTTCTTCTCTGGAAACACCATATATTTT
TRBJ2-7 . TRBV5-6 . CASSLAEVHEQYF TGTGCCAGCAGCTTGGCCGAGGTCCACGAGCAGTACTTC
TRBJ2-2 . TRBV9 once CASSVGPWDTGELFF TGTGCCAGCAGCGTTGGGCCTTGGGACACCGGGGAGCTGTTTTTT
TRBJ1-4 TRBD1 TRBV5-5 . CASSTPGQGAEKLFF TGTGCCAGCAGCACCCCGGGACAGGGGGCTGAAAAACTGTTTTTT
TRBJ2-7 TRBD1 TRBV5-1 . CASSSGDREQYF TGCGCCAGCAGCTCCGGGGACAGGGAGCAGTACTTC
TRBJ1-1 . TRBV30 . CAWSVAGNTEAFF TGTGCCTGGAGTGTAGCGGGGAACACTGAAGCTTTCTTT
TRBJ1-6 TRBD1 TRBV7-9 . CASSLETGTGYSPLHF TGTGCCAGCAGCTTAGAGACCGGGACAGGGTATTCACCCCTCCACTTT
TRBJ1-1 . TRBV19 . CASSMGSQGGTEAFF TGTGCCAGTAGTATGGGGAGCCAGGGCGGCACTGAAGCTTTCTTT
TRBJ2-7 . TRBV10-2 . CASSESWYEQYF TGCGCCAGCAGTGAGTCTTGGTACGAGCAGTACTTC
TRBJ1-1 . TRBV6-6 . CASSHPTSTGMNTEAFF TGTGCCAGCAGTCACCCCACCTCGACGGGGATGAACACTGAAGCTTTCTTT
TRBJ2-2 . TRBV2 . CASSLKQGSGELFF TGTGCCAGCAGCCTAAAACAGGGATCCGGGGAGCTGTTTTTT
TRBJ2-3 TRBD2 TRBV15 . CATSPPRGSGITDTQYF TGTGCCACCAGCCCCCCGCGGGGTAGCGGGATCACAGATACGCAGTATTTT
TRBJ1-6 . TRBV14 once CASSQVRNSPLESRSYNSPLHF TGTGCCAGCAGCCAAGTTCGGAATAGCCCCTTAGAGTCGCGCTCCTATAATTCACCCCTCCACTTT
TRBJ1-1 TRBD1 TRBV2 . CASPRTGGLYTEAFF TGTGCCAGCCCCAGGACAGGGGGCTTGTACACTGAAGCTTTCTTT
TRBJ2-6 TRBD2 TRBV19 . CASSQWTSGRTGANVLTF TGTGCCAGTAGCCAATGGACTAGCGGGAGGACTGGGGCCAACGTCCTGACTTTC
TRBJ2-2 TRBD1 TRBV7-4 . CASSFKEIEGQGFSGELFF TGTGCCAGCAGCTTTAAGGAGATTGAGGGACAGGGATTCTCCGGGGAGCTGTTTTTT
TRBJ1-5 . TRBV24-1 . CATSDPNQPQHF TGTGCCACCAGTGACCCAAATCAGCCCCAGCATTTT
TRBJ2-1 TRBD1 TRBV10-3 . CAISEPGTGGDNEQFF TGTGCCATCAGTGAGCCCGGGACAGGGGGGGACAATGAGCAGTTCTTC